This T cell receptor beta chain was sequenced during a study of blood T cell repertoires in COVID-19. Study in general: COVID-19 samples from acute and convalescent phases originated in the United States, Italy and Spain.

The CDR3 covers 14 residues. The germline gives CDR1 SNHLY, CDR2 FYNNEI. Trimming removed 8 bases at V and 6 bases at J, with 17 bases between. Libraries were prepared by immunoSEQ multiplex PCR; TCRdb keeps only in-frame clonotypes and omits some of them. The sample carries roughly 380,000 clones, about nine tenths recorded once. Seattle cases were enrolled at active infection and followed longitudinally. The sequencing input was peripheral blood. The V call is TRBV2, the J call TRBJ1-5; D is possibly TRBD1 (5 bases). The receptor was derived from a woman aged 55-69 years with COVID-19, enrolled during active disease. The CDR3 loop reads CASGSRGLPQPQHF. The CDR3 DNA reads TGTGCCAGCGGGTCTAGGGGCCTTCCTCAGCCCCAGCATTTT.